This T cell receptor beta chain was profiled in a study of immune evolution from preneoplasia to lung adenocarcinoma. Data came from immunoSEQ multiplex PCR; TCRdb stores just in-frame clones and leaves some out. Of over 6,500 clones in the sample, around 80% were seen once. Patient tissue came from resections in Japan or China, 2014–2017. Each case's diagnosis was confirmed by two pathologists on H&E. Study outcomes and limitations: Normal lung had highest clonality; later lesions appeared denser, more diverse. From normal lung to invasive adenocarcinoma, top clone frequencies appeared to decrease.

In the case of this clone: The antigen is undetermined.

The sample comprised FFPE adjacent normal lung tissue. This TCR was sampled from a person aged 65 to 79 with lung adenocarcinoma.

The CDR3 is CASSFGWDTEAFF. The DNA for the CDR3 is TGCGCCAGCAGCTTCGGGTGGGACACTGAAGCTTTCTTT. This chain uses TRBV5-1 with TRBJ1-1; D not resolved. CDR3 length equals 13 residues. V was clipped by 2 bases and J by 3 bases, with 8 bases between them. Germline assignment: CDR1 SGHRS and CDR2 YFSETQ. Complete variable domain (other parts from reference TRBV5-1 and TRBJ1-1): KAGVTQTPRYLIKTRGQQVTLSCSPISGHRSVSWYQQTPGQGLQFLFEYFSETQRNKGNFPGRFSGRQFSNSRSEMNVSTLELGDSALYLCASSFGWDTEAFFGQGTRLTVV.